This T cell receptor beta chain is drawn from a study of blood T cell repertoires in COVID-19. TCRdb keeps only in-frame clones here, not all; method: immunoSEQ multiplex PCR. The sample shows about 78,000 clones, nearly 90% of them seen only once. The sequence was obtained from a man aged 65-85 years with active or convalescent COVID-19. Specimen: peripheral blood.

As DNA, the CDR3 is TGTGCCAGCAGCTTGGGAGGACAGACAAATTCACCCCTCCACTTT. It specifies CASSLGGQTNSPLHF. The gene calls are TRBV5-5 and TRBJ1-6, with a tentative D call TRBD1 (6 bases). Trimming cost V 0 bases and J 7 bases, with 11 bases left between them. Germline V gene sequence: CDR1 SGHKS, CDR2 YYEKEE (reference sequence). CDR3 size: 15 residues.